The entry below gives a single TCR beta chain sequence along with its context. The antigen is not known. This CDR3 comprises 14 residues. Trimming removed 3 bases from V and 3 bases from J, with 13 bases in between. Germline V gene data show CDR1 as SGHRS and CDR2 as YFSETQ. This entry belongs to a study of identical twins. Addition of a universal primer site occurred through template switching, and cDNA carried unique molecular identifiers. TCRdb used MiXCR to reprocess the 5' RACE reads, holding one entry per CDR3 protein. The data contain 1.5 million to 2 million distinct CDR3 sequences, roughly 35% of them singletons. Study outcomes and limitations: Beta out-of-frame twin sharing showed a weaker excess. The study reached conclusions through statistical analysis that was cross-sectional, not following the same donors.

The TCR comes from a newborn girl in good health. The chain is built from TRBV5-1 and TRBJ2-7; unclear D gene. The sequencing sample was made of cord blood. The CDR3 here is CASSSAASGYEQYF. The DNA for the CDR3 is TGCGCCAGCAGCTCCGCAGCCTCGGGCTACGAGCAGTACTTC.